What follows are 7 T cell receptor beta chains derived from one specimen sequenced in a study of T cell changes during pregnancy in multiple sclerosis. TCRdb's copy holds only in-frame clones and misses some; the assay was immunoSEQ multiplex PCR. Here the sample spans approximately 100,000 clones, about 89% being singletons. The source material was peripheral blood, sampled before pregnancy. The receptors were gathered from a female donor with multiple sclerosis, enrolled in a pregnancy study.

DNA of the CDR3: TGTGCCAGCATCAGTGCGGGGGCCGGCACAGATACGCAGTATTTT. Its protein is CASISAGAGTDTQYF. The chain links TRBV7-9 to TRBJ2-3; D perhaps matches TRBD2 (7 bases). In germline, CDR1 is SEHNR, CDR2 FQNEAQ (reference sequence). CDR3 length: 15 residues. The V and J ends lost 7 bases and 1 base respectively, with 15 bases between them.

This rearrangement joins TRBV5-1 to TRBJ1-1, with D possibly being TRBD1 (6 bases). Germline CDR1 reads SGHRS; CDR2 reads YFSETQ. The length of the CDR3 is 16 residues. The germline V and J ends were trimmed by 0 bases and 0 bases, with 12 bases remaining between them. Here the CDR3 DNA reads TGCGCCAGCAGCTTGGGATACGGGGGGCTGAACACTGAAGCTTTCTTT. Translation gives CASSLGYGGLNTEAFF.

The gene calls are TRBV10-3 and TRBJ1-2; 9 positions agree with TRBD1. Germline-derived CDR1 and CDR2 are ENHRY and SYGVKD. The J segment lost 0 bases and the V segment lost 0 bases, leaving 5 bases of the junction unmatched. This CDR3 has 17 residues. CDR3 amino acids: CAISESTGGGTNYGYTF. The CDR3 bases are TGTGCCATCAGTGAGTCAACAGGGGGCGGGACTAACTATGGCTACACCTTC.

The chain employs TRBV9 and TRBJ1-2; TRBD1 might be the D (6 bases). V gave up 6 bases and J gave up 5 bases, with 14 bases separating them. The CDR3 totals 13 residues. Germline V gene data show CDR1 as SGDLS and CDR2 as YYNGEE. The CDR3 region has the DNA TGTGCCAGCACACCAGGGGCCGGATATGGCTACACCTTC. Its protein product is CASTPGAGYGYTF.

The gene calls are TRBV4-1 and TRBJ1-3; TRBD1 matches 8 bases. Germline V gene lookup returns CDR1 MGHRA and CDR2 YSYEKL. Unmatched junction bases numbered 5, after V lost 3 bases and J lost 4 bases. This CDR3 comprises 15 residues. The CDR3 DNA reads TGCGCCAGCAGCCAGACCACAGGGGGAGGAAACACCATATATTTT. Its translation is CASSQTTGGGNTIYF.

V gene TRBV21-1 combines with J gene TRBJ2-7; the table's TRBD1 call for D was not verified on the DNA. TRBV21-1 is a recognized pseudogene. This CDR3 is 16 amino acids long. CDR3 DNA: TGTGCCAGCAGCAAAGAAACGGGACAGTGGGGCTACGAGCAGTACTTC. It specifies CASSKETGQWGYEQYF.

The gene calls are TRBV12-1 and TRBJ1-5; the table gives TRBD1 as D, unverified against the DNA. TRBV12-1 is recorded as a pseudogene. The CDR3 is made up of 20 amino acids. The chain's CDR3 is CASLLPSGTANRYKDQPQHF. The CDR3 bases are TGTGCCAGCCTACTACCTAGTGGGACAGCCAACCGCTATAAGGATCAGCCCCAGCATTTT.